These 30 T cell receptor beta chains were sequenced from one sample in a study of beta chain features in type 1 diabetes. The investigators reverse transcribed all of the isolated RNA, so they sequenced expressed TCRB transcripts. The protocol was immunoSEQ multiplex PCR, while the TCRdb copy is restricted to in-frame clones and leaves out a portion. The sample lists about 220,000 clones, about 11% occurring once. Sequencing used central memory CD4+ T cells from blood. These receptors originate from a man younger than 35 in good health.

The CDR3 region is CASSPSRGEQYF. CDR3 DNA sequence: TGTGCCAGCAGCCCCTCCAGAGGCGAGCAGTACTTC. V is TRBV9 and J is TRBJ2-7, with D hard to call. V shed 4 bases and J shed 6 bases, with 11 bases lying between them. From germline, CDR1 is SGDLS and CDR2 YYNGEE. CDR3 length equals 12 residues.

This clone was recorded a few times. This chain uses TRBV21-1 with TRBJ2-7; TRBD1 is taken as the D call from the table, unchecked against the DNA. TRBV21-1 is a pseudogene locus. This CDR3 spans 16 amino acids. The chain's CDR3 is CASSNFLSGPSYEQYF. Here the CDR3 DNA reads TGTGCCAGCAGCAACTTTTTGTCAGGGCCTTCCTACGAGCAGTACTTC.

The table lists this clone with a few counts. Other DNA sequences from this sample encode an identical CDR3 as well. The CDR3: CASSAGQETQYF. CDR3 nucleotide sequence: TGTGCCAGCAGTGCCGGGCAAGAGACCCAGTACTTC. This chain links TRBV2 with TRBJ2-5; unclear D gene. CDR3 length equals 12 residues. Trimming took 4 bases from V and 2 from J, leaving 5 bases between them. Per the germline V gene, CDR1 is SNHLY and CDR2 is FYNNEI.

The sample holds many counts of this clone. Other nucleotide sequences from this sample produce the same CDR3. The chain employs TRBV5-1 and TRBJ1-4; D gene ambiguous. The germline V and J ends were trimmed by 0 bases and 5 bases, with 8 bases remaining between them. Per germline, CDR1 SGHRS and CDR2 YFSETQ. The CDR3 sequence is 14 residues long. The CDR3 DNA sequence: TGCGCCAGCAGCTTGGAGCGGCGAAATGAAAAACTGTTTTTT. Its protein product is CASSLERRNEKLFF.

This clone was seen a few times. The chain carries TRBV28 and TRBJ1-2; the match to TRBD1 covers 10 bases. With 5 bases clipped from V and 4 bases from J, the junction kept 10 bases outside the gene matches. The CDR3 spans 16 residues. Germline loops: CDR1 MDHEN, CDR2 SYDVKM. The CDR3 nucleotides are TGTGCCAGCAGTCCCGGACAGGGGGTGCTTTTCTATGGCTACACCTTC. This sequence encodes CASSPGQGVLFYGYTF.

This clone was counted many times. This chain joins TRBV10-3 and TRBJ2-3; 9 nucleotides align to TRBD2. Germline V gene lookup returns CDR1 ENHRY and CDR2 SYGVKD. The V and J ends lost 0 bases and 3 bases, in that order; junction bases with no gene match: 4. CDR3 length: 16 amino acids. CDR3 loop: CAISESVAGATDTQYF. The CDR3 DNA follows: TGTGCCATCAGTGAGTCTGTAGCGGGAGCGACAGATACGCAGTATTTT.

The sample holds a few counts of this clone. The chain is built from TRBV14 and TRBJ1-2; unclear D gene. V lost 0 bases and J 2 bases, leaving 1 base between the germline ends. CDR3 length: 12 residues. CDR1 is SGHDN and CDR2 is FVKESK in the germline V gene. The CDR3 region is CASSQENYGYTF. The DNA for the CDR3 is TGTGCCAGCAGCCAAGAGAACTATGGCTACACCTTC. The full variable domain, in which reference TRBV14 and TRBJ1-2 provide the parts outside the CDR3, is EAGVTQFPSHSVIEKGQTVTLRCDPISGHDNLYWYRRVMGKEIKFLLHFVKESKQDESGMPNNRFLAERTGGTYSTLKVQPAELEDSGVYFCASSQENYGYTFGSGTRLTVV.

This clone was observed a few times. The chain couples TRBV18 to TRBJ2-1; D may correspond to TRBD1 or TRBD2 (6 bases each). The germline V gene has CDR1 KGHSH and CDR2 LQKENI. Trimming removed 4 bases from V and 8 bases from J, with 9 bases in between. There are 12 residues in the CDR3. The CDR3 nucleotides read TGTGCCAGCTCACGGGGGGCGGATGAGCAGTTCTTC. It encodes CASSRGADEQFF.

CDR3 sequence reads: CASSLVGGSLYNEQFF. The CDR3 coding sequence is TGTGCCAGCAGCCTGGTTGGGGGGAGCCTCTACAATGAGCAGTTCTTC. The chain joins TRBV7-6 to TRBJ2-1, with a possible D match to TRBD2 (6 bases). Deletions cut 5 bases from V and 3 bases from J, with 17 bases between. This CDR3 has 16 residues. Germline V gives CDR1 SGHVS, CDR2 FNYEAQ.

The chain joins TRBV29-1 to TRBJ2-2, with D hard to call. CDR3 length: 12 amino acids. Looked up from germline, CDR1 is SQVTM and CDR2 is ANQGSEA. V lost 5 bases, J lost 6 bases, and 10 bases lay in between. The CDR3: CSVSWSAGELFF. The CDR3 DNA follows: TGCAGCGTTTCGTGGAGTGCCGGGGAGCTGTTTTTT.

The rearrangement uses TRBV14 and TRBJ2-7; D is undetermined. Germline V gene sequence: CDR1 SGHDN, CDR2 FVKESK. The CDR3 loop spans 15 amino acids. Trimming stripped 1 base from V and 2 bases from J, with 12 bases between. CDR3 DNA sequence: TGTGCCAGCAGCCAAGCGTCCGGGTTCGCCTACGAGCAGTACTTC. The encoded protein is CASSQASGFAYEQYF.

There are a few counts of this clone. The rearrangement links TRBV7-8 to TRBJ1-5; D call uncertain. There are 15 residues in the CDR3. Germline V gene lookup returns CDR1 SGHVS and CDR2 FQNEAQ. The V and J ends lost 2 bases and 7 bases respectively, with 15 bases between them. The chain's CDR3 is CASSLRREIGQPQHF. CDR3 bases: TGTGCCAGCAGCTTACGGCGGGAGATTGGGCAGCCCCAGCATTTT.

Notes on this clone: This may be a read error: a much more frequent sequence differs by one nucleotide. This chain connects TRBV7-9 to TRBJ2-2, with TRBD2 matching over 9 bases. The V segment lost 7 bases and the J segment 1 base; nucleotides outside the gene matches: 7. Germline V gene lookup returns CDR1 SEHNR and CDR2 FQNEAQ (reference sequence). The CDR3 covers 16 residues. For the CDR3, the DNA is TGTGCCAGCATCCGCGGACTAGCGCTGAACACCGGGGAGCTGTTTTTT. Encoded protein: CASIRGLALNTGELFF.

V and J are TRBV18 and TRBJ2-7; tentatively, D is TRBD2 (6 bases). This CDR3 contains 12 residues. The V gene's germline CDR1 is KGHSH and CDR2 LQKENI. V lost 4 bases and J 5 bases, leaving 9 bases between the germline ends. CDR3 nucleotide sequence: TGTGCCAGCTCACGGTCTAGCGACGAGCAGTACTTC. Protein product: CASSRSSDEQYF. Drawing the rest from reference TRBV18 and TRBJ2-7, the complete variable domain is NAGVMQNPRHLVRRRGQEARLRCSPMKGHSHVYWYRQLPEEGLKFMVYLQKENIIDESGMPKERFSAEFPKEGPSILRIQQVVRGDSAAYFCASSRSSDEQYFGPGTRLTVT.

The chain uses TRBV7-3 and TRBJ2-1, with D possibly matching TRBD2 (5 bases). The CDR3 contains 15 residues. Germline V gene sequence: CDR1 SGHTA, CDR2 FQGTGA. V dropped 0 bases and J dropped 6 bases, with 12 bases sitting between them. As DNA, the CDR3 is TGTGCCAGCAGCTTAACCGCGTACGGAGGCAATGAGCAGTTCTTC. Its translation is CASSLTAYGGNEQFF.

This clone was found a few times. A much more abundant neighbour one base away suggests this may be a read error. Other DNA sequences within the sample encode an identical CDR3. This chain joins TRBV4-1 and TRBJ2-7; the match to TRBD2 covers 13 bases. The CDR3 runs 16 residues. Trimming removed 0 bases from V and 6 bases from J; junction bases left unmatched: 5. Germline loops: CDR1 MGHRA, CDR2 YSYEKL. CDR3 DNA sequence: TGCGCCAGCAGCCAAGATTGGACTAGCGGGAGAGTCGAGCAGTACTTC. This gives the protein CASSQDWTSGRVEQYF.

The rearrangement joins TRBV4-2 to TRBJ2-5, with TRBD1 identical over 8 bases. The CDR3 sequence is 15 residues long. Germline V lookup: CDR1 LGHNA, CDR2 YNFKEQ. V was pared by 0 bases and J by 5 bases, with 5 bases of the junction left unmatched. CDR3 region: CASSQESGGGETQYF. The CDR3 DNA reads as TGTGCCAGCAGCCAAGAGTCAGGGGGCGGGGAGACCCAGTACTTC.

A remark on this clone: At one of its ends the junction is not consistent with the germline gene, which may arise from a read error. Within the sample, other DNA sequences also encode this same CDR3. This chain uses TRBV27 with TRBJ2-3; D is tentatively TRBD1 or TRBD2 (5 bases each). Per germline, CDR1 MNHEY and CDR2 SMNVEV (reference sequence). The CDR3 sequence is 16 residues long. CDR3 region: CASRARGTGSADTQYF. In DNA form, the CDR3 reads TGTGCGAGCAGGGCCCGGGGTACGGGATCTGCAGATACGCAGTATTTT.

The table lists this clone with many counts. V and J are TRBV7-2 and TRBJ2-6, with D perhaps matching TRBD1 (6 bases). The germline CDR1 and CDR2 sequences are SGHTA and FQGNSA. V was pared by 5 bases and J by 5 bases, with 7 bases between. The CDR3 consists of 13 residues. The CDR3 loop reads CASSRDRANVLTF. The DNA of the CDR3 is TGTGCCAGCAGCAGGGACAGGGCCAACGTCCTGACTTTC.

This clone was seen many times. The rearrangement joins TRBV10-3 to TRBJ2-7, with 7 bases matching TRBD1. This CDR3 has 12 residues. J lost 2 bases, V lost 10 bases, and 5 bases had no gene match. Germline V gives CDR1 ENHRY, CDR2 SYGVKD. CDR3 sequence: CATGQDTYEQYF. The DNA of the CDR3 is TGTGCCACCGGACAGGATACCTACGAGCAGTACTTC.

As for this clone: Different DNA sequences within this sample yield the same CDR3. The CDR3 DNA reads TGTGCCAGCAGCGTAGGACTAGCAGACTCCTACGAGCAGTACTTC. Amino acids: CASSVGLADSYEQYF. The chain is built from TRBV9 and TRBJ2-7, with 7 bases lining up with TRBD2. The CDR3 runs to 15 residues. The V segment lost 0 bases and the J segment 0 bases; nucleotides outside the gene matches: 3. Per germline, CDR1 SGDLS and CDR2 YYNGEE.

V and J are TRBV7-9 and TRBJ2-7; TRBD1 aligns across 9 bases. This CDR3 is built from 14 residues. The junction had 4 bases not matched to a gene; V was cut back by 3 bases and J by 4 bases. Germline CDR1 reads SEHNR; CDR2 reads FQNEAQ (reference sequence). CDR3 amino acids: CASSLDRGGYEQYF. The CDR3 DNA sequence: TGTGCCAGCAGCTTGGACAGGGGAGGTTACGAGCAGTACTTC.

This rearrangement joins TRBV9 to TRBJ2-3; D remains ambiguous. Between the trimmed V and J ends, which lost 3 bases and 3 bases, there was a span of 8 bases. Germline lookup yields CDR1 SGDLS and CDR2 YYNGEE. This CDR3 has 13 residues. The CDR3: CASSDVPTDTQYF. For the CDR3, the DNA is TGTGCCAGCAGCGACGTACCAACAGATACGCAGTATTTT.

This clone appeared a few times. The chain combines TRBV27 with TRBJ1-5; tentatively, D is TRBD1 (6 bases). There are 15 residues in the CDR3. Germline V CDR1 and CDR2: MNHEY, SMNVEV (reference sequence). Between the trimmed V and J ends, which lost 6 bases and 0 bases, there was a span of 12 bases. Here the CDR3 DNA reads TGTGCCAGCAGGCTCGGGGGGGCTAGCAATCAGCCCCAGCATTTT. Translated, it gives CASRLGGASNQPQHF.

This clone occurred a few times. V usage is TRBV5-6 and J usage is TRBJ2-7; TRBD2 might be the D (6 bases). The CDR3 has 15 residues. The germline V gene encodes CDR1 SGHDT and CDR2 YYEEEE. Trimming removed 0 bases at V and 6 bases at J, with 16 bases between. The CDR3 loop reads CASSLVTGVVTEQYF. The CDR3 nucleotides are TGTGCCAGCAGCTTGGTAACGGGGGTGGTCACCGAGCAGTACTTC.

The gene calls are TRBV28 and TRBJ1-3; the D gene is possibly TRBD1 (5 bases). Germline V gene sequence: CDR1 MDHEN, CDR2 SYDVKM. The CDR3 totals 16 residues. Trimming left V 5 bases short and J 0 bases short, with 14 bases between. CDR3 sequence reads: CASSVLQVTSGNTIYF. CDR3 nucleotides: TGTGCCAGCAGTGTGTTACAGGTGACCTCTGGAAACACCATATATTTT. Together with reference TRBV28 and TRBJ1-3, the CDR3 gives the full variable domain: DVKVTQSSRYLVKRTGEKVFLECVQDMDHENMFWYRQDPGLGLRLIYFSYDVKMKEKGDIPEGYSVSREKKERFSLILESASTNQTSMYLCASSVLQVTSGNTIYFGEGSWLTVV.

This clone occurred a few times. J is TRBJ2-7 and V is TRBV20-1, with no clear D. Trimming removed 6 bases from V and 5 bases from J, with 8 bases in between. The CDR3 has 10 residues. Germline V lookup: CDR1 DFQATT, CDR2 SNEGSKA (reference sequence). CDR3 residues: CSALGNEQYF. The CDR3 nucleotides read TGCAGTGCCCTAGGGAACGAGCAGTACTTC.

The rearrangement uses TRBV28 and TRBJ2-1; perhaps TRBD2 as D (5 bases). The CDR3 has 15 amino acids. V was pared by 4 bases and J by 0 bases, with 10 bases between. CDR1 is MDHEN and CDR2 is SYDVKM in the germline V gene. The CDR3 spells CASSSPRGSYNEQFF. The CDR3 coding sequence is TGTGCCAGCAGTTCCCCTCGGGGCTCCTACAATGAGCAGTTCTTC.

J is TRBJ2-3 and V is TRBV7-9, with TRBD2 matching 10 bases. Germline trimming cut 8 bases from V and 2 bases from J; bases unmatched to any gene: 7. Germline-derived CDR1 and CDR2 are SEHNR and FQNEAQ (reference sequence). The length of the CDR3 is 15 residues. The CDR3 nucleotides read TGTGCCAGCGGAGAAGCGGGAGGGAACACAGATACGCAGTATTTT. Its protein is CASGEAGGNTDTQYF.

The chain has TRBV28 and TRBJ1-2; D is undetermined. The V end lost 2 bases, the J end lost 1 base, and 8 bases lay between the germline ends. From germline, CDR1 is MDHEN and CDR2 SYDVKM. The CDR3 has 14 residues. The CDR3 DNA sequence: TGTGCCAGCAGTTTAATTAGGATTAACTATGGCTACACCTTC. The encoded protein is CASSLIRINYGYTF.